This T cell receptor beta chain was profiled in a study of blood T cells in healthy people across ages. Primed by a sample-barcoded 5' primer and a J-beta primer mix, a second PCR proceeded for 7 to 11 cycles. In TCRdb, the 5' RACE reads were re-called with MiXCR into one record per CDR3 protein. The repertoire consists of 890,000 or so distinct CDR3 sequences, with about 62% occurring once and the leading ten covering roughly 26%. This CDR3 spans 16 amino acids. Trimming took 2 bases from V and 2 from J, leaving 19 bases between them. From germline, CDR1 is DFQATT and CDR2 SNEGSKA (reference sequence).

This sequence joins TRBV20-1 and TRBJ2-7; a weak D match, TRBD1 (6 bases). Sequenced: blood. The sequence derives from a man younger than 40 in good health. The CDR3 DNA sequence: TGCAGTGCTAGATACCCGGGACACTCGGGCGCCTACGAGCAGTACTTC. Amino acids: CSARYPGHSGAYEQYF.